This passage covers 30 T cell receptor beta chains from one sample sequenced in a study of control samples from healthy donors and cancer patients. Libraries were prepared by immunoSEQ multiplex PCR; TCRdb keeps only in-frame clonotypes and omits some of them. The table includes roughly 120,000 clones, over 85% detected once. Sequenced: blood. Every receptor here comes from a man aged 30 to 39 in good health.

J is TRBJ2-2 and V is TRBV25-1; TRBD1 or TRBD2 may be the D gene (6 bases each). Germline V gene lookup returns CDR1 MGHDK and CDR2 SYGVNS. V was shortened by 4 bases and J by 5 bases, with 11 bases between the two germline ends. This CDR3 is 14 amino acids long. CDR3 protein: CASSGGARTGELFF. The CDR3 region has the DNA TGTGCCAGCAGTGGGGGGGCGCGAACCGGGGAGCTGTTTTTT.

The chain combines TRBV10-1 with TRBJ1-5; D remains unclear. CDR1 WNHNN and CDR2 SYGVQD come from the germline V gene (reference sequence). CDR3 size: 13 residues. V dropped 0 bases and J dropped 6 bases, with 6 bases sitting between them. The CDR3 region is CASSESISQPQHF. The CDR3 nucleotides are TGCGCCAGCAGTGAGTCGATATCTCAGCCCCAGCATTTT.

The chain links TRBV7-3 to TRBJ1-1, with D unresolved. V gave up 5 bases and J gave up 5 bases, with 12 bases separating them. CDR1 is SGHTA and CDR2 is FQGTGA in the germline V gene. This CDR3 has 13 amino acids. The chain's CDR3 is CASSPEMDTEAFF. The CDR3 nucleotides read TGTGCCAGCAGCCCAGAGATGGATACTGAAGCTTTCTTT.

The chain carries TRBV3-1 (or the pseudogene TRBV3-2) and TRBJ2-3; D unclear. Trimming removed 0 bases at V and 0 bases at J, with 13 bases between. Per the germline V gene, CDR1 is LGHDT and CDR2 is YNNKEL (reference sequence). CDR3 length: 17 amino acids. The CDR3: CASSQDRVGPSTDTQYF. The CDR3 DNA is TGTGCCAGCAGCCAAGATCGGGTGGGCCCTAGCACAGATACGCAGTATTTT.

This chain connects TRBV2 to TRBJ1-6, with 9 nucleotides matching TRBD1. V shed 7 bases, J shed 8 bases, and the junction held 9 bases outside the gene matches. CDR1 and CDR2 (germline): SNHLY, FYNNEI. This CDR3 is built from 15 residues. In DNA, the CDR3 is TGTGCCAGCACCCCCCCGGGACAGGGCCATTCACCCCTCCACTTT. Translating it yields CASTPPGQGHSPLHF.

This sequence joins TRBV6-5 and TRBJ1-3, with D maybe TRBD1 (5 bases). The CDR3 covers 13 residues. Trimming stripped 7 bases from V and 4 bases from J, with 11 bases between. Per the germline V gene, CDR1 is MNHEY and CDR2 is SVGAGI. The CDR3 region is CASTGTVGNTIYF. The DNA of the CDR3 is TGTGCCAGCACCGGGACCGTCGGAAACACCATATATTTT.

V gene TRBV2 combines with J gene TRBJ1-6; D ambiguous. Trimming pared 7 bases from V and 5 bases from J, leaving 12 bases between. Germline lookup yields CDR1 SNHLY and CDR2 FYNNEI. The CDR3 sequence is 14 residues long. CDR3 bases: TGTGCCAGCAACTCTCCGACGGATAATTCACCCCTCCACTTT. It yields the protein CASNSPTDNSPLHF.

CDR3 loop: CASSHPLTGTGAGEQYF. For the CDR3, the DNA is TGTGCCAGCAGCCACCCTCTGACCGGGACAGGGGCCGGCGAGCAGTACTTC. The genes are TRBV4-2 and TRBJ2-7; 10 bases are a match to TRBD1. CDR1 is LGHNA, CDR2 YNFKEQ, per germline. J was trimmed by 6 bases and V by 3 bases; bases with no gene match: 14. The CDR3 covers 17 residues.

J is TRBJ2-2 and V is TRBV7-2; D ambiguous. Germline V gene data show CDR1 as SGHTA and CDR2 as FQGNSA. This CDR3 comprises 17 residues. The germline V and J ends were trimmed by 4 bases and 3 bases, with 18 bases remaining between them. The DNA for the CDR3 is TGTGCCAGCAGCTCCCAAAAAATTTCGGCAGACACCGGGGAGCTGTTTTTT. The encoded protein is CASSSQKISADTGELFF.

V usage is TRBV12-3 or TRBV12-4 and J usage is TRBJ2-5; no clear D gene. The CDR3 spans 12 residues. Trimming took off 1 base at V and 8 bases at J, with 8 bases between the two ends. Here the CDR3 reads CASSLGGRTQYF. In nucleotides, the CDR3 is TGTGCCAGCAGTTTAGGGGGTAGAACCCAGTACTTC.

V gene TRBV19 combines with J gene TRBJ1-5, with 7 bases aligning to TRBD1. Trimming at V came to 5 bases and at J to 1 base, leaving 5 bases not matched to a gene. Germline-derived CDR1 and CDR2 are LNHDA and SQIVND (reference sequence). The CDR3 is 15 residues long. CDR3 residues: CASSGLGGSNQPQHF. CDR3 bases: TGTGCCAGTAGTGGCCTAGGGGGCAGCAATCAGCCCCAGCATTTT.

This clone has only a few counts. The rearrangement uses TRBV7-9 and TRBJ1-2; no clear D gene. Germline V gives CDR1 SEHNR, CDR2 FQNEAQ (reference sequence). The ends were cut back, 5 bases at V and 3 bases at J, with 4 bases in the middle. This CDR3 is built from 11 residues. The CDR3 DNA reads TGTGCCAGCAGCCAGGACTATGGCTACACCTTC. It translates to CASSQDYGYTF.

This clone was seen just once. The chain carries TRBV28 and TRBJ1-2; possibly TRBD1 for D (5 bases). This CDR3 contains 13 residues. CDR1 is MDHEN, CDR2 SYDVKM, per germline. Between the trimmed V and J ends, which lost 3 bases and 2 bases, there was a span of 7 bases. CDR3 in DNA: TGTGCCAGCAGTTTCGAGGGGAACTATGGCTACACCTTC. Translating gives CASSFEGNYGYTF.

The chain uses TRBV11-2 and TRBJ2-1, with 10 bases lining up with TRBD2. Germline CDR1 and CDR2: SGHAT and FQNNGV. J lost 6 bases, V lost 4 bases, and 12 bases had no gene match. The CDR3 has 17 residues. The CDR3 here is CASSSNVWASGGNEQFF. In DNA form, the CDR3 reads TGTGCCAGCAGCTCGAATGTGTGGGCTAGCGGGGGCAATGAGCAGTTCTTC.

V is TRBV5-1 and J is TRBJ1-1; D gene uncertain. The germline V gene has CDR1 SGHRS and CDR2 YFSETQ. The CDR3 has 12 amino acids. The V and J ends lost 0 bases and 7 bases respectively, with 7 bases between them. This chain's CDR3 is CASSLDRSEAFF. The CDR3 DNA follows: TGCGCCAGCAGCTTGGACAGAAGTGAAGCTTTCTTT.

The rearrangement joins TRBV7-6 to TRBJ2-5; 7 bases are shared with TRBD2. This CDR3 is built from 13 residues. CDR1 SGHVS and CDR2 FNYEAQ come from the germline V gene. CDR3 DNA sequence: TGTGCTACTGGGAGGGCCGAACAAGAGACCCAGTACTTC. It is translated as CATGRAEQETQYF.

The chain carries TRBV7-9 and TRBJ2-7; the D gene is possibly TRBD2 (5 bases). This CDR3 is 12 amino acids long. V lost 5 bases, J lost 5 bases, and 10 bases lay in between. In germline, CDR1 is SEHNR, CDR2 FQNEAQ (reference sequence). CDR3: CASSPLGDEQYF. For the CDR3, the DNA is TGTGCCAGCAGCCCCCTGGGAGACGAGCAGTACTTC. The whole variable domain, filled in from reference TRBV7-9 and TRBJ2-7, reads DTGVSQNPRHKITKRGQNVTFRCDPISEHNRLYWYRQTLGQGPEFLTYFQNEAQLEKSRLLSDRFSAERPKGSFSTLEIQRTEQGDSAMYLCASSPLGDEQYFGPGTRLTVT.

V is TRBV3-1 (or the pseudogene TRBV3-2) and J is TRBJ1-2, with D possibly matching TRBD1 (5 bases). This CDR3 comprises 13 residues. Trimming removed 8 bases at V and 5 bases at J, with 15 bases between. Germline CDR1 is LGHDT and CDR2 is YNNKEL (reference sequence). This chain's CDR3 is CASSNGAPYGYTF. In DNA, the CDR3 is TGTGCCAGCTCTAACGGGGCACCTTATGGCTACACCTTC.

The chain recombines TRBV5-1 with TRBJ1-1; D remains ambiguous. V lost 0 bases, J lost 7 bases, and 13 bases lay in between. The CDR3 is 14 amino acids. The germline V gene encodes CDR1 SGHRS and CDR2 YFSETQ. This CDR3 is CASSLGQSLVEAFF. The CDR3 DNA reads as TGCGCCAGCAGCTTGGGGCAGAGTTTAGTTGAAGCTTTCTTT.

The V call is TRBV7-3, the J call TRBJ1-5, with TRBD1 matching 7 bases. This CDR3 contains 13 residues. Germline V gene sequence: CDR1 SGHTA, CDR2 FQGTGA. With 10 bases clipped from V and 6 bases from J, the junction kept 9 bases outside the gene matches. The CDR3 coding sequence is TGTGCCACCTCAAGGGGGCTAGGTCAGCCCCAGCATTTT. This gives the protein CATSRGLGQPQHF.

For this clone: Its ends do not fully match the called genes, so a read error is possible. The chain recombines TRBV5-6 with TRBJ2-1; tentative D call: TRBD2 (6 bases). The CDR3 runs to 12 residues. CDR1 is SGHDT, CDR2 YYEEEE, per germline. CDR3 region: CVSSRGMDEQFF. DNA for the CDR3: TGTGTCAGCAGCCGCGGGATGGATGAGCAGTTCTTC. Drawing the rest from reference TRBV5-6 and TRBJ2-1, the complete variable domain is DAGVTQSPTHLIKTRGQQVTLRCSPKSGHDTVSWYQQALGQGPQFIFQYYEEEERQRGNFPDRFSGHQFPNYSSELNVNALLLGDSALYLCVSSRGMDEQFFGPGTRLTVL.

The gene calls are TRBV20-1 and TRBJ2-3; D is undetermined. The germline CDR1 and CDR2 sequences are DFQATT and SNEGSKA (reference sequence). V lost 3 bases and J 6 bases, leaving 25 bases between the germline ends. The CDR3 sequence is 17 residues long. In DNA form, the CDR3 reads TGCAGTGCTAGTCCCGCCAACTTCCCCGCCGTAGGTGATACGCAGTATTTT. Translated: CSASPANFPAVGDTQYF.

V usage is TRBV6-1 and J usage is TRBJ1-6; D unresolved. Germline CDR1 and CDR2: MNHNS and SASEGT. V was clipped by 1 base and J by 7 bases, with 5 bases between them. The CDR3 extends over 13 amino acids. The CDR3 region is CASSEVGNSPLHF. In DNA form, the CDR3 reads TGTGCCAGCAGTGAAGTAGGGAATTCACCCCTCCACTTT.

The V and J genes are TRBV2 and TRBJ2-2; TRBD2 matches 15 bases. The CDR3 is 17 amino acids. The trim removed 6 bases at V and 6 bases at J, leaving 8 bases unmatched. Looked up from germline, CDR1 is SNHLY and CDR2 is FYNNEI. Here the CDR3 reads CASRRTSGGARPGELFF. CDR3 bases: TGTGCCAGCAGGAGGACTAGCGGGGGGGCCAGGCCCGGGGAGCTGTTTTTT.

The CDR3 region has the DNA TGTGCCACCGAACCGGACAGGGATCGTTTGAACACTGAAGCTTTCTTT. This codes for CATEPDRDRLNTEAFF. The J gene is TRBJ1-1, the V gene TRBV24-1; 8 bases are shared with TRBD1. Losses at the gene ends were 9 bases for V and 0 bases for J; bases not matched to a gene: 11. The CDR3 spans 16 residues. The germline V gene encodes CDR1 KGHDR and CDR2 SFDVKD.

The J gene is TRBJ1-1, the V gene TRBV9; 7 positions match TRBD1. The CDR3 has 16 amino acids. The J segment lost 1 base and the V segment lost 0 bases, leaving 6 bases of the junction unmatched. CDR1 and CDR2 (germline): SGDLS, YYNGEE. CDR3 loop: CASSVVFPGGNTEAFF. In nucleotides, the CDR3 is TGTGCCAGCAGCGTAGTTTTCCCAGGGGGGAACACTGAAGCTTTCTTT.

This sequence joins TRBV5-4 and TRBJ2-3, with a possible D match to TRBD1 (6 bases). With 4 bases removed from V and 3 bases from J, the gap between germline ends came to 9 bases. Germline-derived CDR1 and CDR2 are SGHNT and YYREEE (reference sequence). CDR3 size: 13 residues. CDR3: CASSLDRTDTQYF. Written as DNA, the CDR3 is TGTGCCAGCAGCCTGGACAGAACAGATACGCAGTATTTT.

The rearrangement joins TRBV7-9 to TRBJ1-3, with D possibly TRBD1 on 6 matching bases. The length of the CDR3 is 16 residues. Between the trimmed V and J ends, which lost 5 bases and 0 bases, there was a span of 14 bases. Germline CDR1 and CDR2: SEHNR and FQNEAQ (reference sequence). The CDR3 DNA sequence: TGTGCCAGCAGCCAATTGACAGGAATCTCTGGAAACACCATATATTTT. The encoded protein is CASSQLTGISGNTIYF.

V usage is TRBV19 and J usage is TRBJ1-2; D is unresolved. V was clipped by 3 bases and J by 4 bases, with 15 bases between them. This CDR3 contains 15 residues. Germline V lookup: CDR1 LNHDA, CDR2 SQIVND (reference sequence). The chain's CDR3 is CASSMARYSGYGYTF. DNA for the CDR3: TGTGCCAGTAGTATGGCCCGGTACAGCGGCTATGGCTACACCTTC.

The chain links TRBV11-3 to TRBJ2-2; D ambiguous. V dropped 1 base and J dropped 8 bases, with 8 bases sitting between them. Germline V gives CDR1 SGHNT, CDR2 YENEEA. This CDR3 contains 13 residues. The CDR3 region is CASSLVLGGELFF. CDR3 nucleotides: TGTGCCAGCAGCTTAGTTCTGGGAGGGGAGCTGTTTTTT.